The 2 T cell receptor beta chains listed next were all sequenced from one sample in a study of CD8 T cells in ankylosing spondylitis. TCRdb reanalysed the 5' RACE reads using MiXCR and keeps one entry per CDR3 protein. The sample holds 150,000 to 200,000 distinct CDR3 sequences, 15% to 20% seen once. Sequencing used blood, either unsorted or a sorted T cell fraction (not recorded which). Source of these receptors: a male donor with ankylosing spondylitis or in good health (not recorded which).

This clonotype was found a few times. The chain uses TRBV20-1 and TRBJ1-1; D gene uncertain. Trimming removed 0 bases at V and 2 bases at J, with 7 bases between. The CDR3 totals 13 residues. Germline V CDR1 and CDR2: DFQATT, SNEGSKA (reference sequence). The CDR3 sequence: CSAREARNTEAFF. CDR3 coding DNA: TGCAGTGCTAGAGAGGCTCGAAACACTGAAGCTTTCTTT.

A word on this clonotype: A much larger clone sits a single nucleotide away, making a read error possible. The chain recombines TRBV20-1 with TRBJ2-7; D remains unclear. CDR1 is DFQATT and CDR2 is SNEGSKA in the germline V gene (reference sequence). This CDR3 spans 12 amino acids. V gave up 6 bases and J gave up 5 bases, with 14 bases separating them. CDR3 region: CSAKKKAHEQYF. CDR3 DNA sequence: TGCAGTGCCAAGAAAAAGGCCCACGAGCAGTACTTC.